Presented here are 5 T cell receptor beta chains from one specimen sequenced in a study of blood T cell repertoires in COVID-19 (dated by TCRdb to 2018 to 2020). Library preparation was by the immunoSEQ multiplex PCR assay. TCRdb took this table from immuneACCESS and kept in-frame rearrangements with V and J called. Such tables lack part of the clones; where checked against another copy, unresolved V genes explain under half of the gap, and the rest is unexplained. The sample table contains 200,000 to 250,000 clones; only one count was recorded for roughly four fifths of them. The leading ten clones occupy 1.3% of the sample. The sequenced sample consisted of PBMCs or T cells enriched from blood (not recorded which). These receptors all stem from a woman aged 40 to 50 with acute COVID-19.

The chain links TRBV3-1 (or the pseudogene TRBV3-2) to TRBJ2-5, with D perhaps matching TRBD2 (6 bases). V was pared by 4 bases and J by 5 bases, with 14 bases between. The CDR3 runs to 14 residues. Germline V gives CDR1 LGHDT, CDR2 YNNKEL (reference sequence). CDR3 amino acids: CASSLRRDWETQYF. CDR3 bases: TGTGCCAGCAGCCTTCGGCGGGACTGGGAGACCCAGTACTTC.

V is TRBV15 and J is TRBJ2-3; D is ambiguous. Germline V gene data show CDR1 as LNHNV and CDR2 as YYDKDF (reference sequence). The CDR3 consists of 15 residues. Trimming shortened V by 1 base and J by 4 bases, and 12 bases separated the two germline ends. In DNA, the CDR3 is TGTGCCACCAGCAGAGTTTTGTTAGAACCAGATACGCAGTATTTT. It encodes CATSRVLLEPDTQYF.

The chain employs TRBV15 and TRBJ1-5; D perhaps matches TRBD1 (6 bases). The germline CDR1 and CDR2 sequences are LNHNV and YYDKDF (reference sequence). The CDR3 sequence is 14 residues long. Deletions cut 5 bases from V and 3 bases from J, with 11 bases between. The CDR3 DNA reads as TGTGCCACCAGCCTAGACAGGCCCAATCAGCCCCAGCATTTT. It is translated as CATSLDRPNQPQHF.

The gene calls are TRBV24-1 and TRBJ2-3, with TRBD1 identical over 9 bases. The J segment lost 3 bases and the V segment lost 8 bases, leaving 5 bases of the junction unmatched. Germline lookup yields CDR1 KGHDR and CDR2 SFDVKD. CDR3 length equals 14 residues. CDR3 region: CATNGDRATDTQYF. DNA of the CDR3: TGTGCCACCAATGGGGACAGGGCAACAGATACGCAGTATTTT.

The chain uses TRBV28 and TRBJ1-2; perhaps TRBD1 as D (5 bases). Between the trimmed V and J ends, which lost 4 bases and 8 bases, there was a span of 20 bases. Per the germline V gene, CDR1 is MDHEN and CDR2 is SYDVKM. The CDR3 covers 15 residues. The DNA of the CDR3 is TGTGCCAGCAGTTCTTGGAGGGACCCACTGGACGGCTACACCTTC. Protein sequence: CASSSWRDPLDGYTF.